This T cell receptor (beta chain) was sequenced in a study of beta chain features in type 1 diabetes. The ends were cut back, 1 base at V and 2 bases at J, with 10 bases in the middle. The V gene's germline CDR1 is GTSNPN and CDR2 SVGIG (reference sequence). This CDR3 region has 14 residues. As for this clone: Its antigen remains unknown.

Every bit of the isolated RNA underwent reverse transcription, so sequencing read expressed TCRB transcripts. Using immunoSEQ multiplex PCR, the repertoire was profiled, and TCRdb retains in-frame clones only, with some absent. The table lists some 360,000 clones, around a fifth of them singletons, with around 0.044% in the top ten. The study's findings and limits: Across patients, naive, central memory and Treg TCRB repertoires exhibited apparently greater similarity than was observed across healthy donors. Type 1 diabetes patients had moderately but significantly shorter TCRB CDR3s in all four CD4+ subsets. Cells with high TCR expression could be over-represented by cDNA sequencing.

Every participating donor gave one draw, a heparinised blood sample averaging around 100 mL. This chain links TRBV30 with TRBJ2-3, with D perhaps TRBD1 (6 bases). Sequenced sample: naive CD4+ T cells from blood. The origin of this receptor is a young woman in good health. For the CDR3, the DNA is TGTGCCTGGAGTGACGGACAGCCCACAGATACGCAGTATTTT. Protein product: CAWSDGQPTDTQYF.